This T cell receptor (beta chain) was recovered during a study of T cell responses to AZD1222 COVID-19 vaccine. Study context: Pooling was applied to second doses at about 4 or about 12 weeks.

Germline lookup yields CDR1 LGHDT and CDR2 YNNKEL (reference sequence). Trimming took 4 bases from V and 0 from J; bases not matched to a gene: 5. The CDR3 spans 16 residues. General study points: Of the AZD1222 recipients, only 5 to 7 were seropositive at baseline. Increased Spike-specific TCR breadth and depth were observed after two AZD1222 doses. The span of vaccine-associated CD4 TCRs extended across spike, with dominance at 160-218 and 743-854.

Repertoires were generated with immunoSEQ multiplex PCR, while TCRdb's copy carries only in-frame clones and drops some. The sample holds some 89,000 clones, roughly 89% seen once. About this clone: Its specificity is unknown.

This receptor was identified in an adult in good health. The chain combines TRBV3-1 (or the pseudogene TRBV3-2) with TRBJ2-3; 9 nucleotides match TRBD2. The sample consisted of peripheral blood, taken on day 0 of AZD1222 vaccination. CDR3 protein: CASSLLAGGSTDTQYF. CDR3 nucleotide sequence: TGTGCCAGCAGCCTTTTGGCGGGAGGGAGCACAGATACGCAGTATTTT.